This T cell receptor (beta chain) was documented in a study of T-cell memory formation after mild COVID-19. The V gene lost 3 bases and the J gene lost 4 bases, with 12 bases spanning the gap. Per the germline V gene, CDR1 is LGHDT and CDR2 is YNNKEL (reference sequence). There are 14 residues in the CDR3. This clonotype has a handful of counts. One entry per CDR3 protein results from TCRdb running MiXCR on the 5' RACE reads. The sample consists of some 450,000 distinct CDR3 sequences, roughly 20% of them appearing once. The V and J genes are TRBV3-1 and TRBJ1-1; perhaps TRBD1 as D (5 bases). This receptor was taken from an adult woman who had mild COVID-19 (a few samples of this study predate the infection). Cell type and time point are not known. Input material: PBMCs or a T cell subset sorted from them (not recorded which). CDR3 nucleotide sequence: TGTGCCAGCAGCCAGGGGGGGTTCGGCACTGAAGCTTTCTTT. It yields the protein CASSQGGFGTEAFF.